What follows are 6 T cell receptor beta chains derived from one specimen sequenced in a study of long-term antiretroviral therapy in people with HIV (dated by TCRdb to the early 2020s). Sequencing of the TRB variable region was done with the immunoSEQ hsTCRB v3.0 assay at survey level resolution. TCRdb's version of the immuneACCESS table is confined to in-frame rearrangements and falls short of the full clone set. An unresolved V gene accounts for under half of the shortfall where checked; the remainder is of unknown origin. In all, the sample holds 6,000 to 8,500 clones, and about 84% of those were seen once. Together, the top ten hold 11% to 15% of the sample. Sequences were derived from unsorted PBMCs, sampled nearly 2.7 years before starting antiretroviral therapy. These receptors came from a man in his forties or fifties with HIV.

The rearrangement joins TRBV5-6 to TRBJ1-5; D remains ambiguous. The ends were cut back, 0 bases at V and 3 bases at J, with 7 bases in the middle. From germline, CDR1 is SGHDT and CDR2 YYEEEE. This CDR3 spans 14 amino acids. The DNA for the CDR3 is TGTGCCAGCAGCTTGGCACCGATCAATCAGCCCCAGCATTTT. This sequence encodes CASSLAPINQPQHF.

J is TRBJ2-7 and V is TRBV2, with 12 bases that match TRBD1. The CDR3 totals 17 residues. Germline-derived CDR1 and CDR2 are SNHLY and FYNNEI. Trimming removed 8 bases from V and 3 bases from J; junction bases left unmatched: 14. This CDR3 reads CASGAPGQGAVDYEQYF. The CDR3 coding sequence is TGTGCCAGCGGCGCGCCGGGACAGGGGGCCGTTGACTACGAGCAGTACTTC.

V gene TRBV6-5 combines with J gene TRBJ2-7, with 7 bases fitting TRBD2. The germline CDR1 and CDR2 sequences are MNHEY and SVGAGI. The CDR3 covers 14 residues. V trimming: 0 bases; J trimming: 4 bases; junction bases outside the gene matches: 3. The CDR3 region is CASSYSLAEYEQYF. CDR3 coding DNA: TGTGCCAGCAGTTACTCCCTAGCGGAATACGAGCAGTACTTC.

The CDR3 region is CASRTGRAYEQYF. The CDR3 DNA is TGTGCCAGCAGGACAGGCAGGGCCTACGAGCAGTACTTC. This chain connects TRBV6-6 to TRBJ2-7; possibly TRBD1 for D (6 bases). The V gene's germline CDR1 is MNHNY and CDR2 SVGAGI (reference sequence). V lost 6 bases and J lost 2, with 11 bases in between. The CDR3 runs to 13 residues.

This chain links TRBV21-1 with TRBJ2-1; TRBD1 is taken as the D call from the table, unchecked against the DNA. TRBV21-1 is a known pseudogene. This CDR3 region has 15 residues. The CDR3, as DNA: TGTGCCAGCAGCAAATTTGGCAGGTGGAACAATGAGCAGTTCTTC. Amino acid sequence: CASSKFGRWNNEQFF.

The chain combines TRBV6-5 with TRBJ1-6; perhaps TRBD1 as D (5 bases). Germline-derived CDR1 and CDR2 are MNHEY and SVGAGI. The V end was cut by 6 bases, the J end by 14 bases, with 23 bases between. The CDR3 length is 15 residues. CDR3 protein: CASRPRGARVPTLHF. For the CDR3, the DNA is TGTGCCAGCAGGCCCCGTGGGGCTCGGGTTCCCACCCTCCACTTT.